This TCR beta chain was recovered during a study of blood T cell repertoires in COVID-19 (TCRdb year 2020). Some background on the complete study: Samples covering the acute and convalescent phases of COVID-19 were provided by collaborators in the United States, Italy and Spain. The material from the prospective study consisted of cDNA or gDNA derived from T cells, B-cell-depleted T cells, or PBMCs. The dataset comprised deeply sampled blood TCRbeta repertoires from subjects exposed to, actively infected with, or recovered from COVID-19. The repertoires were made available in a free public database intended to serve as a resource for research on the immune response to SARS-CoV-2. The samples were drawn from two sources: the first 160 participants of the ongoing ImmuneRACE study, and 1,254 subjects contributed by 6 global collaborators. The sample metadata nearly always contained a de-identified subject ID, COVID-19 status, age in years and sex. Where HLA class I and class II types were available, the types were taken from metadata supplied by the sample provider, not from assay-based typing. Results and caveats for the whole study, not just this receptor: How much clinical and demographic metadata was included differed by source and by participant, and the metadata was provided uncurated.

The immunoSEQ Assay, a bias-controlled multiplex PCR, was used to amplify TCRbeta CDR3 regions from genomic DNA. As for how the authors treated the data: Within the assay, amplification of reference gene primers was used to estimate how many nucleated cells each sample contained. Sequence reads were collapsed and filtered to measure the absolute abundance of every unique TCRbeta CDR3 rearrangement. For each sample, productive Simpson clonality was calculated as the square root of Simpson's diversity index over productive rearrangements. Here the immuneACCESS table is served through TCRdb, limited to in-frame sequences with V and J called. Missing clones are a known gap in these copies; in checked studies unresolved V genes cover under half, and the rest lacks a known reason. The V and J calls and clone size come from that table; D and trimming were worked out from the DNA. A total of around 46,000 clones appear in this sample, over 70% of them only once. Of the sample, roughly 50% falls within the top ten clones.

The collaborating institutions used their own protocols to collect whole blood in K2EDTA tubes. For TCRbeta analysis, collaborators shipped samples in one of three forms: frozen whole blood, isolated PBMCs, or DNA extracted from either of those sample types. Points on this clone: It has no known antigen specificity. No quality values exist for individual bases; no much larger clone is one base distant.

CDR1 and CDR2, per the germline V gene, are SGHVS and FQNEAQ. V and J lose 5 bases and 2 bases, and a span of 13 bases separates them. The CDR3 runs 14 amino acids, cysteine and phenylalanine included. Only the CDR3 region is kept as DNA, spanning 42 bases read in frame from base 1. The sequenced material came from peripheral blood. The rearranged segments are TRBV7-8 and TRBJ2-7, with TRBD1 tentatively as D gene (6 bases match). The sequence came from a man aged 70-80 years with acute or convalescent COVID-19. The DNA reads as follows: TGTGCCAGCAGCCTCGGACAGTTTCCCTACGAGCAGTACTTC. This translates into CASSLGQFPYEQYF. Supplemented by the reference TRBV7-8 and TRBJ2-7 proteins around the CDR3, the complete variable domain is GAGVSQSPRYKVAKRGQDVALRCDPISGHVSLFWYQQALGQGPEFLTYFQNEAQLDKSGLPSDRFFAERPEGSVSTLKIQRTQQEDSAVYLCASSLGQFPYEQYFGPGTRLTVT.